This note documents a single T cell receptor beta chain sequence. Its antigen is unknown. This entry is derived from a study of shared clonotypes between healthy human individuals. Study summary: Used for every donor were three CD4 naive, three CD4 memory, two CD8 naive and one CD8 memory plate.

Findings and limits, study-wide: Memory subsets generally showed smaller estimated richness than naive subsets did.

This CDR3 is built from 14 residues. Germline values: CDR1 SGHDT, CDR2 YYEEEE. Germline trimming cut 4 bases from V and 8 bases from J; bases unmatched to any gene: 10. In the source study's methods: In the immunoSEQ data, sequences were junction-only and lacked quality scores, so filtering differed. TCRdb keeps only in-frame clones here, not all; method: immunoSEQ multiplex PCR. That table supplies the V and J calls and clone size; D and trimming were determined from the DNA. This table has over a million clones, around 76% appearing once. Sequences were obtained from memory CD4+ T cells sorted from blood. Described subset: CD45RA-negative fraction. The rearrangement joins TRBV5-6 to TRBJ1-2; 8 bases are a match to TRBD1. The clonotype comes from a man aged 18 to 30 in good health. The CDR3 DNA reads TGTGCCAGCAGCATCCAGGGGGCCCTCGGGGGCTACACCTTC. The encoded protein is CASSIQGALGGYTF.